These 9 T cell receptor beta chains were sequenced from one sample in a study of blood T cell repertoires in COVID-19. Assay: immunoSEQ multiplex PCR; the TCRdb copy retains only in-frame clones and omits some. In the table there are hundreds of thousands of clones, under 90% of which are singletons. The sequenced sample was PBMCs or T cells enriched from blood (not recorded which). The receptor source for this set is a woman aged 25 to 39 with acute COVID-19.

This clone is a singleton in its sample. The chain uses TRBV19 and TRBJ2-7; D is unclear. The CDR3 totals 13 residues. Deletions cut 3 bases from V and 3 bases from J, with 9 bases between. Germline-derived CDR1 and CDR2 are LNHDA and SQIVND (reference sequence). The chain's CDR3 is CASSILNSYEQYF. The CDR3 DNA reads as TGTGCCAGTAGTATTTTGAACAGCTACGAGCAGTACTTC.

The V call is TRBV11-2, the J call TRBJ1-6, with a tentative D call TRBD1 (6 bases). V lost 5 bases and J lost 6, with 20 bases in between. CDR3 length: 17 residues. Germline CDR1 reads SGHAT; CDR2 reads FQNNGV. The CDR3 sequence is CASSPPSGGVSNSPLHF. The CDR3 nucleotides are TGTGCCAGCAGCCCCCCCTCGGGGGGCGTTAGTAATTCACCCCTCCACTTT.

The V and J genes are TRBV5-4 and TRBJ2-7; 8 nucleotides match TRBD2. There are 15 residues in the CDR3. Trimming at V came to 3 bases and at J to 3 bases, leaving 8 bases not matched to a gene. Germline CDR1 SGHNT, CDR2 YYREEE (reference sequence). The CDR3 DNA reads TGTGCCAGCAGCTCCTCCGTAGCGGGGCTCTACGAGCAGTACTTC. Protein product: CASSSSVAGLYEQYF.

The CDR3 protein is CASSSEVLAGQETQYF. The CDR3 DNA follows: TGTGCCAGCAGCTCAGAGGTACTAGCGGGGCAAGAGACCCAGTACTTC. J is TRBJ2-5 and V is TRBV5-6; 10 nucleotides match TRBD2. Trimming removed 3 bases from V and 2 bases from J; junction bases left unmatched: 7. The CDR3 totals 16 residues. Germline CDR1 reads SGHDT; CDR2 reads YYEEEE.

The chain recombines TRBV7-9 with TRBJ2-5, with D possibly matching TRBD1 (6 bases). Germline assignment: CDR1 SEHNR and CDR2 FQNEAQ (reference sequence). The CDR3 extends over 15 amino acids. The V and J ends lost 5 bases and 2 bases respectively, with 15 bases between them. Here the CDR3 DNA reads TGTGCCAGCAGCCCAGCAGGGGCTAGACAAGAGACCCAGTACTTC. Protein sequence: CASSPAGARQETQYF.

The chain recombines TRBV2 with TRBJ2-7; 8 positions match TRBD1. Germline-derived CDR1 and CDR2 are SNHLY and FYNNEI. The CDR3 consists of 15 residues. Germline trimming cut 7 bases from V and 0 bases from J; bases unmatched to any gene: 8. The CDR3 here is CASIPVTGVSYEQYF. CDR3 DNA: TGTGCCAGCATCCCCGTGACAGGGGTCTCCTACGAGCAGTACTTC.

This clone was recorded once. This rearrangement joins TRBV21-1 to TRBJ2-7; no check of the table's D call, TRBD1, against the DNA was made. TRBV21-1 is a listed pseudogene. The CDR3 runs to 13 residues. The CDR3 loop is CASTLTGGHEQYF. CDR3 coding DNA: TGTGCCAGCACCCTCACAGGGGGCCACGAGCAGTACTTC.

The chain joins TRBV18 to TRBJ2-7; TRBD1 is a possible D gene (8 bases). In germline, CDR1 is KGHSH, CDR2 LQKENI. Trimming pared 2 bases from V and 7 bases from J, leaving 12 bases between. This CDR3 contains 13 residues. Here the CDR3 DNA reads TGTGCCAGCTCACCAACAGGGGGGGAGGAGCAGTACTTC. This codes for CASSPTGGEEQYF.

The chain carries TRBV5-4 and TRBJ1-2; D call uncertain. In germline, CDR1 is SGHNT, CDR2 YYREEE (reference sequence). CDR3 length: 16 residues. The V end was cut by 0 bases, the J end by 4 bases, with 16 bases between. In DNA, the CDR3 is TGTGCCAGCAGCTTGGACTCCCCCCATGGTGTCTATGGCTACACCTTC. This encodes CASSLDSPHGVYGYTF.